This TCR beta chain was observed in a study of T cell responses to AZD1222 COVID-19 vaccine. Study-wide context: Pooling of second doses given at about 4 or about 12 weeks was done.

Germline values: CDR1 SEHNR, CDR2 FQNEAQ (reference sequence). The V gene lost 5 bases and the J gene lost 5 bases, with 6 bases spanning the gap. The CDR3 covers 12 residues. Clones were read by immunoSEQ multiplex PCR, and TCRdb kept only the in-frame ones, dropping some. The sample includes some 100,000 clones, more than 85% of them seen just once. The sample holds one count of this clone. Its antigen is as yet unknown. Regarding the study as a whole: Among those given AZD1222, only five or six were seropositive at baseline.

This chain joins TRBV7-9 and TRBJ2-2; D is unresolved. This receptor was obtained from an adult in good health. Here the sequenced sample was peripheral blood, taken on day 0 of AZD1222 vaccination. As DNA, the CDR3 is TGTGCCAGCAGCCTCTTAACCGGGGAGCTGTTTTTT. It translates to CASSLLTGELFF.